This T cell receptor (beta chain) appears in the sequencing data of a study of cytomegalovirus exposure and HLA in healthy donors. As for the study in general: In an earlier analysis, 90 million to 130 million unique TCR beta sequences were found from 150 million to 200 million T cells.

Amplification used 60 Vbeta primers and 13 Jbeta primers. Method: immunoSEQ multiplex PCR; TCRdb's copy keeps in-frame clones and lacks some. The table lists 200,000 to 250,000 clones, approximately 81% of them singletons. Study-wide results and caveats: For presence/absence analyses, sequencing depth was assumed to be roughly uniform across donors. Some TCR beta chains (around 180 of them) were listed as cytomegalovirus-associated.

Germline V gene lookup returns CDR1 KGHSH and CDR2 LQKENI. Between the trimmed V and J ends, which lost 3 bases and 0 bases, there was a span of 11 bases. There are 15 residues in the CDR3. As concerns this clone: The target antigen is unknown.

This chain links TRBV18 with TRBJ1-1, with D perhaps matching TRBD1 (5 bases). The sequence was collected from a young man in good health and CMV-seronegative. The sample comprised PBMCs. This chain's CDR3 is CASSPLETVNTEAFF. CDR3 sequence (DNA): TGTGCCAGCTCACCCTTAGAGACAGTGAACACTGAAGCTTTCTTT. Filled out from reference TRBV18 and TRBJ1-1, the complete variable domain reads NAGVMQNPRHLVRRRGQEARLRCSPMKGHSHVYWYRQLPEEGLKFMVYLQKENIIDESGMPKERFSAEFPKEGPSILRIQQVVRGDSAAYFCASSPLETVNTEAFFGQGTRLTVV.